This is a list of T cell receptor beta chains from one sample in a study of blood T cell repertoires in COVID-19. TCRdb's table, derived via immunoSEQ multiplex PCR, lists solely in-frame clones and lacks some. Among some 62,000 clones listed, over 75% were seen once. Sequences were obtained from peripheral blood. The receptors were sampled from a man aged 55 to 70 with acute or convalescent COVID-19. CDR3s include the opening cysteine and the closing phenylalanine or tryptophan. Not every row has a clone size; where given, it reads once, few, many or a size class.

>NA|TRBV7-9
CASSPIQGAQTGELFF
>few|TRBV20-1
CSASWWDRNSPLHF
>few|TRBV28
CASSASTGGEPLHF
>NA|TRBV7-9
CASSSRRGTDTQYF
>NA|TRBV10-3
CAITRGRDRGTGELFF
>once|TRBV23-1
CASNRDNSPLHF
>NA|TRBV6-5
CASRGQPTNTGELFF
>NA|TRBV30
CASQPPGQGNTEAFF
>NA|TRBV10-3
CATGTGNEKLFF
>few|TRBV3-1/TRBV3-2
CASSLHGQGDLGGYTF
>few|TRBV7-2
CASSLELVRGINQPQHF
>few|TRBV27
CASSLRSGFYEQYF
>NA|TRBV2
CASSPQGRNGYTF
>NA|TRBV7-3
CASSSTLTGTTGELFF
>NA|TRBV27
CASSFLGQGNQPQHF
>NA|TRBV6-2/TRBV6-3
CASSAAGGSGQPQHF
>NA|TRBV7-2
CASSPPRIRWNDEQFF
>NA|TRBV20-1
CSASGLGSGANVLTF
>once|TRBV14
CASSHVGTEQETQYF
>NA|TRBV7-8
CASSYDRGLREKLFF
>once|TRBV6-5
CASRGQGGGHEQYF
>NA|TRBV11-2
CASSRAGTGDEQYF
>NA|TRBV12-3/TRBV12-4
CASSTSGTAFF
>NA|TRBV7-8
CASSLGLSGRVETQYF
>NA|TRBV24-1
CATSDDRTGGSYNEQFF
>NA|TRBV27
CASSSRDGGPNEQFF
>NA|TRBV6-5
CASSPTGSYTEAFF
>NA|TRBV6-5
CASSYSYSQPQHF
>few|TRBV5-1
CASSLGGEPGRAGAFF
>many|TRBV7-9
CASTTREGETQYF
>many|TRBV15
CATSRVAGGPDTQYF
>NA|TRBV11-2
CASSLEIFGGTQYF
>NA|TRBV9
CASSVGGGGNQPQHF
>once|TRBV2
CASSGLAGGPAGANVLTF
>NA|TRBV25-1
CASSRGSGVTEAFF
>few|TRBV18
CASSPVRQGAGGGYTF
>NA|TRBV20-1
CSATLQETQYF
>NA|TRBV23-1
CASSLPGTGAFHEKLFF
>NA|TRBV4-2
CASSQDARAGGDTGELFF
>NA|TRBV10-3
CAISESGTRGNEQFF
>once|TRBV5-1
CASRRGGESRETQYF
>NA|TRBV19
CASRTSGLYNEQFF
>NA|TRBV21-1
CASSHPQGATNEKLFF
>NA|TRBV6-7
CASSYTRVRGYTF
>NA|TRBV2
CASRGTSGSSWYF
>NA|TRBV6-5
CASRKNRGGNQPQHF
>NA|TRBV9
CASSDSGTSGGTDTQYF
>once|TRBV19
CASSNRLAGGGFEQYF